This T cell receptor beta chain was observed in a study of CD8+ T cells in alopecia areata. Study-wide results and limits: When scalp samples are sequenced, resident alphabeta T cells of normal skin are also captured.

Germline V gives CDR1 SQVTM, CDR2 ANQGSEA. The CDR3 has 14 residues. Trimming removed 5 bases from V and 2 bases from J; junction bases left unmatched: 7. This clone was observed a handful of times. Its antigen is unidentified. The authors extracted RNA and reverse transcribed it into cDNA as the sequencing template. Method: immunoSEQ multiplex PCR; TCRdb's copy keeps in-frame clones and lacks some. Counted here are approximately 220,000 clones, 35% to 45% occurring once; the ten biggest clones make up about 0.48%. Noted treatment: oral pan-JAK inhibitor, 5-10 mg twice daily. The sequence came from a human donor with alopecia areata. Source: CD4+ T cells sorted from blood, taken between weeks 30 and 35, from a patient treated with tofacitinib. This chain links TRBV29-1 with TRBJ1-1; 8 positions agree with TRBD1. The CDR3 bases are TGCAGCGTTCTCGACAGGGGCTTTAACACTGAAGCTTTCTTT. It yields the protein CSVLDRGFNTEAFF.